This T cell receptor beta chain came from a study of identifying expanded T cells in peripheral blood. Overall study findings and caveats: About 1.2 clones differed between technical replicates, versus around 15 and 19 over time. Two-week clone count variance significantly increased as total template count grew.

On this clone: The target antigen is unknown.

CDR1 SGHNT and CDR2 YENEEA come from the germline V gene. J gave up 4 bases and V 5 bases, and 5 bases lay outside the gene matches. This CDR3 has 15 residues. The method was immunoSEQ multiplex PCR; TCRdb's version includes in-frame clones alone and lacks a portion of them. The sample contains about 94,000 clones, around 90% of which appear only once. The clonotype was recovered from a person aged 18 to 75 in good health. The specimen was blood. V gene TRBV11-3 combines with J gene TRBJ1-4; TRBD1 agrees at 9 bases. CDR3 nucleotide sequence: TGTGCCAGCAGCCACCTGGACAGGGGTAATGAAAAACTGTTTTTT. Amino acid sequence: CASSHLDRGNEKLFF.